This T cell receptor beta chain comes out of a study of cytomegalovirus exposure and HLA in healthy donors. Study-wide results and caveats: The classifier, whose performance was assessed in both the original and validation cohorts, reportedly diagnosed cytomegalovirus status with high specificity and sensitivity. Exclusion applied to some V segments, including TRBV6-2 and TRBV6-3, as they were indistinguishable. Associated with HLA alleles at 0.05 false discovery rate in a later analysis were 16,951 TCR beta sequences.

The PCR used 60 Vbeta and 13 Jbeta primers. TCRdb's copy holds only in-frame clones and misses some; the assay was immunoSEQ multiplex PCR. Altogether over 150,000 clones are present, around 80% being singletons, with the ten largest covering 1.2% to 1.5%. Germline CDR1 and CDR2: SGHTA and FQGTGA. With 5 bases removed from V and 8 bases from J, the gap between germline ends came to 13 bases. The CDR3 totals 13 residues. Turning to this clone: The antigen is undetermined.

Sequenced material: PBMCs. The V gene is TRBV7-3, the J gene TRBJ2-1; D is unresolved. This receptor was identified in a woman in her thirties in good health and CMV-seropositive. CDR3 bases: TGTGCCAGCAGCCCGGGTTCAAGCGATGAGCAGTTCTTC. It encodes CASSPGSSDEQFF.